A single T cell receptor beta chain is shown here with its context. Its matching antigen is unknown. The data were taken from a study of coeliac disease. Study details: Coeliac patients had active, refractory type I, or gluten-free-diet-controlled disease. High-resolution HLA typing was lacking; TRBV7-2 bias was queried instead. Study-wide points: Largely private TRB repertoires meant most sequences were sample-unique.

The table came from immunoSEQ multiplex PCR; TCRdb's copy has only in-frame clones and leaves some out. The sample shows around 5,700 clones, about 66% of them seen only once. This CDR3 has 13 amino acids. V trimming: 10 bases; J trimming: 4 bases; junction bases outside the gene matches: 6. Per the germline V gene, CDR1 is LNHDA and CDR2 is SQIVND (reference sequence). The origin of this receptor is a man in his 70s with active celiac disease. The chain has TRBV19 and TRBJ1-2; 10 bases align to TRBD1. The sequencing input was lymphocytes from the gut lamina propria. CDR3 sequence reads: CATGQGGSYGYTF. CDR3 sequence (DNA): TGTGCCACCGGACAGGGGGGTTCCTATGGCTACACCTTC.